The 18 T cell receptor beta chains reported below all come from one sample, sequenced in a study of T cells in Graves' hyperthyroidism and ophthalmopathy. Amplified TCR beta CDR3 regions derived from RNA transcripts. The HTBI primer set was used in a first-round RT-PCR of the TCR CDR3. Using its own MiXCR run on the multiplex PCR reads, TCRdb lists one record per CDR3 protein. In the table there are a few hundred thousand distinct CDR3 sequences, approximately 15% of which are singletons. The sample taken for sequencing was blood. These receptors were obtained from a woman under 40 with Graves' hyperthyroidism that later progressed to Graves' ophthalmopathy.

In this sample, this clonotype turned up many times. V gene TRBV10-3 combines with J gene TRBJ2-1; TRBD2 matches 13 bases. Germline lookup yields CDR1 ENHRY and CDR2 SYGVKD. The CDR3 is 18 amino acids. With 5 bases clipped from V and 9 bases from J, the junction kept 16 bases outside the gene matches. CDR3 in amino acids: CAISHGTSGKRRAGEQFF. The CDR3 DNA sequence: TGTGCCATCAGTCACGGGACTAGCGGGAAGCGAAGAGCGGGTGAGCAGTTCTTC.

This clonotype was observed at least ten times. CDR3: CASSVWGEQYF. The CDR3 nucleotides read TGTGCCAGCAGCGTCTGGGGGGAGCAGTACTTC. This sequence joins TRBV7-8 and TRBJ2-7; D assignment may be TRBD1 or TRBD2 (5 bases each). The CDR3 contains 11 residues. Germline loops: CDR1 SGHVS, CDR2 FQNEAQ. Trimming pared 5 bases from V and 7 bases from J, leaving 9 bases between.

For this clonotype: Just one base apart from a much larger clone, this may be a read error. The chain employs TRBV5-4 and TRBJ2-3, with TRBD2 identical over 7 bases. The CDR3 has 12 residues. V shed 5 bases, J shed 10 bases, and the junction held 7 bases outside the gene matches. Germline values: CDR1 SGHNT, CDR2 YYREEE (reference sequence). The CDR3 DNA sequence: TGTGCCAGCAGTTCGACGGCGGGGGCGCAGTATTTT. Amino acids: CASSSTAGAQYF.

In its sample, this clonotype was seen many times. The chain links TRBV29-1 to TRBJ2-1, with D hard to call. Trimming cost V 4 bases and J 5 bases, with 9 bases left between them. Germline lookup yields CDR1 SQVTM and CDR2 ANQGSEA. The CDR3 runs 12 residues. The CDR3 DNA sequence: TGCAGCGTTGCCCCCCCGAACAATGAGCAGTTCTTC. It yields the protein CSVAPPNNEQFF.

In this sample, this clonotype turned up once. This may stem from a read error, because a much larger clone lies one nucleotide away. This chain links TRBV19 with TRBJ1-1, with 9 positions matching TRBD1. V was pared by 1 base and J by 1 base, with 10 bases of the junction left unmatched. Germline lookup yields CDR1 LNHDA and CDR2 SQIVND (reference sequence). The CDR3 has 18 amino acids. The CDR3 protein is CASSIGGQGWKGNTEAFF. CDR3 nucleotides: TGTGCCAGTAGTATAGGGGGACAGGGCTGGAAGGGGAACACTGAAGCTTTCTTT. The full variable domain, rest sourced from reference TRBV19 and TRBJ1-1, is DGGITQSPKYLFRKEGQNVTLSCEQNLNHDAMYWYRQDPGQGLRLIYYSQIVNDFQKGDIAEGYSVSREKKESFPLTVTSAQKNPTAFYLCASSIGGQGWKGNTEAFFGQGTRLTVV.

This clonotype was observed at least ten times. The chain combines TRBV7-3 with TRBJ2-1; 10 nucleotides match TRBD2. With 2 bases clipped from V and 6 bases from J, the junction kept 10 bases outside the gene matches. From germline, CDR1 is SGHTA and CDR2 FQGTGA. This CDR3 comprises 17 residues. Written as DNA, the CDR3 is TGTGCCAGCAGCTTAGGACCTAGCGGGAGTACCGGCAATGAGCAGTTCTTC. Amino acid sequence: CASSLGPSGSTGNEQFF.

This clonotype was seen repeatedly, ten times or more. This chain connects TRBV6-2 or TRBV6-3 to TRBJ1-5; a weak D match, TRBD1 (5 bases). Trimming left V 2 bases short and J 7 bases short, with 12 bases between. The CDR3 is 14 residues long. Germline-derived CDR1 and CDR2 are MNHEY and SVGEGT. The chain's CDR3 is CASSYTGGRQPQHF. Written as DNA, the CDR3 is TGTGCCAGCAGTTACACGGGGGGGAGGCAGCCCCAGCATTTT.

In this sample, this clonotype turned up many times. This chain connects TRBV28 to TRBJ2-1; D is possibly TRBD1 (5 bases). The CDR3 consists of 14 residues. Between the trimmed V and J ends, which lost 5 bases and 0 bases, there was a span of 8 bases. Germline V CDR1 and CDR2: MDHEN, SYDVKM. CDR3 in amino acids: CASSRDSSYNEQFF. As DNA, the CDR3 is TGTGCCAGCAGTCGTGACAGCTCCTACAATGAGCAGTTCTTC.

J is TRBJ1-4 and V is TRBV19, with D unresolved. Germline loops: CDR1 LNHDA, CDR2 SQIVND (reference sequence). Trimming shortened V by 1 base and J by 4 bases, and 13 bases separated the two germline ends. This CDR3 has 16 residues. CDR3 DNA sequence: TGTGCCAGTAGTATAGCAGGCACAGATGATAATGAAAAACTGTTTTTT. Its translation: CASSIAGTDDNEKLFF.

In its sample, this clonotype was seen a few times. The chain employs TRBV19 and TRBJ2-1; D possibly corresponds to TRBD2 (6 bases). The CDR3 is 14 amino acids. V was trimmed by 3 bases and J by 7 bases, leaving 13 bases between them. CDR1 is LNHDA and CDR2 is SQIVND in the germline V gene (reference sequence). In nucleotides, the CDR3 is TGTGCCAGTAGTATTGGGCTAGCGCGAAATGAGCAGTTCTTC. Translating it yields CASSIGLARNEQFF.

The table lists this clonotype with a few counts. The gene calls are TRBV4-1 and TRBJ2-5; TRBD2 might be the D (7 bases). Trimming took 5 bases from V and 10 from J, leaving 17 bases between them. The germline V gene encodes CDR1 MGHRA and CDR2 YSYEKL. The CDR3 consists of 13 residues. In nucleotides, the CDR3 is TGCGCCAGCAGCAGCGGGACATGGACTTTCCAGTACTTC. Residues: CASSSGTWTFQYF.

This clonotype was picked up many times. The rearrangement uses TRBV3-1 and TRBJ2-7; 8 bases align to TRBD1. Germline CDR1 LGHDT, CDR2 YNNKEL (reference sequence). The CDR3 contains 13 residues. Trimming cost V 1 base and J 6 bases; bases outside gene matches: 2. CDR3 in amino acids: CASSQGTGGEQYF. Here the CDR3 DNA reads TGTGCCAGCAGCCAAGGAACAGGGGGCGAGCAGTACTTC.

This clonotype was counted many times. The rearrangement uses TRBV2 and TRBJ2-2; either TRBD1 or TRBD2 may fit D (5 bases each). The CDR3 extends over 15 amino acids. Germline V gene sequence: CDR1 SNHLY, CDR2 FYNNEI. V lost 8 bases and J lost 3, with 16 bases in between. CDR3 in amino acids: CASLNWGPDTGELFF. The CDR3 coding sequence is TGTGCCAGCTTGAACTGGGGACCTGACACCGGGGAGCTGTTTTTT. The full variable domain, with the rest looked up from reference TRBV2 and TRBJ2-2, is EPEVTQTPSHQVTQMGQEVILRCVPISNHLYFYWYRQILGQKVEFLVSFYNNEISEKSEIFDDQFSVERPDGSNFTLKIRSTKLEDSAMYFCASLNWGPDTGELFFGEGSRLTVL.

This rearrangement joins TRBV6-1 to TRBJ2-1; TRBD2 matches 10 bases. Germline V CDR1 and CDR2: MNHNS, SASEGT. The ends lost 7 bases at V and 8 bases at J; junction bases unmatched: 11. The CDR3 consists of 15 residues. CDR3 residues: CASTKRASGSDEQFF. DNA of the CDR3: TGTGCCAGCACCAAAAGGGCTAGCGGGAGCGATGAGCAGTTCTTC.

There are a few counts of this clonotype. The chain carries TRBV19 and TRBJ1-5, with a weak D call TRBD1 (5 bases). This CDR3 comprises 13 residues. The germline V and J ends were trimmed by 7 bases and 7 bases, with 14 bases remaining between them. Germline values: CDR1 LNHDA, CDR2 SQIVND (reference sequence). This CDR3 is CASTSGDSQPQHF. The CDR3 coding sequence is TGTGCCAGTACCTCGGGGGATTCGCAGCCCCAGCATTTT.

This clonotype has more than one count but fewer than ten. V and J are TRBV6-5 and TRBJ2-1; 11 bases match TRBD2. V gave up 2 bases and J gave up 5 bases; unmatched junction bases: 2. The CDR3 is 15 residues long. The V gene's germline CDR1 is MNHEY and CDR2 SVGAGI. The CDR3: CASSYNSGRDNEQFF. The CDR3 DNA follows: TGTGCCAGCAGTTACAATAGCGGGAGGGACAATGAGCAGTTCTTC.

This clonotype was counted many times. The chain carries TRBV19 and TRBJ2-7, with 10 positions matching TRBD1. From germline, CDR1 is LNHDA and CDR2 SQIVND (reference sequence). V was clipped by 4 bases and J by 5 bases; unmatched bases: 5. The CDR3 runs 14 residues. The DNA for the CDR3 is TGTGCCAGTAGTACGACAGGGGGCCCCAACGAGCAGTACTTC. Protein sequence: CASSTTGGPNEQYF.

The genes are TRBV24-1 and TRBJ2-2; the D gene is possibly TRBD1 (6 bases). Germline assignment: CDR1 KGHDR and CDR2 SFDVKD. The CDR3 runs 15 residues. V gave up 4 bases and J gave up 7 bases, with 15 bases separating them. CDR3 sequence reads: CATSDTGFPNGELFF. The CDR3 coding sequence is TGTGCCACCAGTGACACAGGGTTCCCGAACGGGGAGCTGTTTTTT.